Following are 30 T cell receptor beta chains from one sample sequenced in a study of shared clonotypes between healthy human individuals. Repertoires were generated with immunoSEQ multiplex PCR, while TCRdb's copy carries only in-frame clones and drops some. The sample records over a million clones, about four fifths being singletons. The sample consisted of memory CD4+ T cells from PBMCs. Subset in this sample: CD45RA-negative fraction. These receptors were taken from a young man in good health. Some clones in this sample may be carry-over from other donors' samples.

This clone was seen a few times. This chain's CDR3 is CASSLVVGNTEAFF. The CDR3 DNA follows: TGTGCCAGCAGCTTAGTGGTGGGGAACACTGAAGCTTTCTTT. The chain couples TRBV7-9 to TRBJ1-1; no reliable D call. CDR1 and CDR2 from the germline V gene are SEHNR and FQNEAQ (reference sequence). The CDR3 contains 14 residues. Trimming pared 1 base from V and 1 base from J, leaving 7 bases between.

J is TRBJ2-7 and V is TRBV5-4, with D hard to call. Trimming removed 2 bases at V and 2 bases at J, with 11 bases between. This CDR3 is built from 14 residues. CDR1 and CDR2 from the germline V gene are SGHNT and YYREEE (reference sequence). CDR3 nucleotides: TGTGCCAGCAGCTTAGCCAGTTCGACCTACGAGCAGTACTTC. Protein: CASSLASSTYEQYF.

CDR3 in DNA: TGTGCCAGCAGTGAGTTCAGCGGAAGCTCCTACAATGAGCAGTTCTTC. Protein: CASSEFSGSSYNEQFF. The chain has TRBV6-1 and TRBJ2-1; tentative D call: TRBD2 (5 bases). The germline V gene encodes CDR1 MNHNS and CDR2 SASEGT. This CDR3 has 16 residues. Trimming left V 3 bases short and J 0 bases short, with 12 bases between.

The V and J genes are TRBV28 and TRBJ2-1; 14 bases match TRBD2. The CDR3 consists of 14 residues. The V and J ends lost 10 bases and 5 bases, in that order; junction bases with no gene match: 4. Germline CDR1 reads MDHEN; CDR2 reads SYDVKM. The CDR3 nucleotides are TGTGCCACGGGACTAGCGGGGGAGCACAATGAGCAGTTCTTC. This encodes CATGLAGEHNEQFF.

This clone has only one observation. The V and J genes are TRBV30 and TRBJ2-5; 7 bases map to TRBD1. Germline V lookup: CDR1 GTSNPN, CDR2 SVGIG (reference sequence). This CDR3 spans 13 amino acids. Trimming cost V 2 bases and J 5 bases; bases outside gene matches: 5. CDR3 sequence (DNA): TGTGCCTGGAGTAGCCAGGGGGTGGAGACCCAGTACTTC. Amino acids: CAWSSQGVETQYF.

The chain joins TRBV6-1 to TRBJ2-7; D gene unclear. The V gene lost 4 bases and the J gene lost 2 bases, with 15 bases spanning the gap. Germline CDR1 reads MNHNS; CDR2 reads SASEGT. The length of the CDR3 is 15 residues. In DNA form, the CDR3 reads TGTGCCAGCAGTGGTCGGATGGGCAGCCCCTACGAGCAGTACTTC. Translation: CASSGRMGSPYEQYF.

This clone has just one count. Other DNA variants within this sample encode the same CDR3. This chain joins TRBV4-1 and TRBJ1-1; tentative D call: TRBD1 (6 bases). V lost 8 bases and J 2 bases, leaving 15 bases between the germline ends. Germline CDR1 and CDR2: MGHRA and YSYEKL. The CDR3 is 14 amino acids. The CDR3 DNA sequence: TGCGCCAGCCCCCTAGGGGGGGATAACACTGAAGCTTTCTTT. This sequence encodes CASPLGGDNTEAFF.

The CDR3 is CASSLWGAGQPQHF. The CDR3 DNA reads as TGTGCCAGCAGCTTGTGGGGGGCAGGTCAGCCCCAGCATTTT. The chain combines TRBV5-6 with TRBJ1-5, with D possibly TRBD1 on 6 matching bases. Trimming took off 1 base at V and 6 bases at J, with 11 bases between the two ends. The germline V gene has CDR1 SGHDT and CDR2 YYEEEE. This CDR3 has 14 residues.

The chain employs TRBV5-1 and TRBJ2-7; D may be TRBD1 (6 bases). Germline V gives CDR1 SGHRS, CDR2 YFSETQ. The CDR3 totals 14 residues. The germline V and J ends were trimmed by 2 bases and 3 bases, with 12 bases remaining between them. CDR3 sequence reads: CASSLEATGYEQYF. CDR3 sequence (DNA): TGCGCCAGCAGCTTAGAGGCGACAGGCTACGAGCAGTACTTC.

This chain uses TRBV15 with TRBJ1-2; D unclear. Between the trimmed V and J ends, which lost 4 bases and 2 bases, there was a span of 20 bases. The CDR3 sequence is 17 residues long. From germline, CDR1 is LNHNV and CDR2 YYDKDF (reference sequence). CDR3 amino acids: CATSNLLKGNSNYGYTF. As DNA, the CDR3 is TGTGCCACCAGCAACCTTCTAAAGGGTAACAGCAACTATGGCTACACCTTC.

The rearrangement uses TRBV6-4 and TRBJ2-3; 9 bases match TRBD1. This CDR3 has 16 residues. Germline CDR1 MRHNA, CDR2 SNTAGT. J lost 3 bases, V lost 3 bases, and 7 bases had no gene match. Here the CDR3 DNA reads TGTGCCAGCAGTGATTTGCCGGGACAGGGAACAGATACGCAGTATTTT. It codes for CASSDLPGQGTDTQYF.

CDR3 residues: CASSLGGKGGVGGYTF. Written as DNA, the CDR3 is TGTGCCAGCAGTTTAGGTGGAAAGGGCGGCGTTGGTGGCTACACCTTC. The chain recombines TRBV28 with TRBJ1-2; no clear D gene. V was clipped by 2 bases and J by 7 bases, with 20 bases between them. CDR3 length: 16 residues. Per the germline V gene, CDR1 is MDHEN and CDR2 is SYDVKM.

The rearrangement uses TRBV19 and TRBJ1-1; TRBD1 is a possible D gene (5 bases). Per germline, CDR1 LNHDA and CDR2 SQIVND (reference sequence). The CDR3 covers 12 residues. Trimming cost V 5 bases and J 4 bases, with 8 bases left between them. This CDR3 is CASSPQGTEAFF. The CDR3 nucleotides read TGTGCCAGTAGTCCCCAGGGCACTGAAGCTTTCTTT.

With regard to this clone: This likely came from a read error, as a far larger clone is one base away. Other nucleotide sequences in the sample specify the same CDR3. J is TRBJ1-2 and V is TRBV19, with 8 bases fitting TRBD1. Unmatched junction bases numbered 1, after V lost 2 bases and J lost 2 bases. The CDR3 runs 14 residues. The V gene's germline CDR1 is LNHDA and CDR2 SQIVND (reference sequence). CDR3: CASSIWTGNYGYTF. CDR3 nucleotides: TGTGCCAGTAGTATATGGACAGGGAACTATGGCTACACCTTC.

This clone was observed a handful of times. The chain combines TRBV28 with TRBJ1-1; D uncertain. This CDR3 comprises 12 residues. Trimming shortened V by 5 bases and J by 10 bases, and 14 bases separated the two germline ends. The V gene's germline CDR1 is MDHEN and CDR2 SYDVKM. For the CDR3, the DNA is TGTGCCAGCAGTAATACAGCGTCGGGAGCTTTCTTT. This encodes CASSNTASGAFF.

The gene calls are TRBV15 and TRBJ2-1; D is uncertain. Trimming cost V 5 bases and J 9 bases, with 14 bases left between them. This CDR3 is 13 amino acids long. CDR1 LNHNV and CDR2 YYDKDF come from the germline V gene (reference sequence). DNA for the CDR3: TGTGCCACCAGCCTGGCCCCTACCTCTGAGCAGTTCTTC. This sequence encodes CATSLAPTSEQFF.

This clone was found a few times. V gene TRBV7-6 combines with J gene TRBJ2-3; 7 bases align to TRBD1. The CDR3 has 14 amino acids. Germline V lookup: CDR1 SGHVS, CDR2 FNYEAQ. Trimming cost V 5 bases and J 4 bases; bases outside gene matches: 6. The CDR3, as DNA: TGTGCCAGCAGCCCAGGGACAGTCTCAGATACGCAGTATTTT. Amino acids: CASSPGTVSDTQYF.

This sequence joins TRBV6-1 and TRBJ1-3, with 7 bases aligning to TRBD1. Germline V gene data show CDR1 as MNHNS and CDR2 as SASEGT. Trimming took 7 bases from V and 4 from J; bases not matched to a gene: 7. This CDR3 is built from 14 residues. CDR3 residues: CASTNRGSGNTIYF. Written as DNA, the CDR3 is TGTGCCAGCACTAACAGGGGATCCGGAAACACCATATATTTT.

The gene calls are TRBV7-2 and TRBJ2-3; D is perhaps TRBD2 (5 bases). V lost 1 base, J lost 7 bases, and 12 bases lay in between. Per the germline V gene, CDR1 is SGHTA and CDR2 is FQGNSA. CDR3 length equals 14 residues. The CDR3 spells CASSLVSSGNTQYF. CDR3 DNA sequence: TGTGCCAGCAGCTTAGTCTCTTCGGGGAATACGCAGTATTTT.

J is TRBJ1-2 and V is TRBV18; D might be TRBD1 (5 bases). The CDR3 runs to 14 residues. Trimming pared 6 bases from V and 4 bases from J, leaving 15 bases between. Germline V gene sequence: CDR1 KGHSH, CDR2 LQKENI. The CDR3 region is CASSQTRDPYGYTF. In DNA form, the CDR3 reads TGTGCCAGCTCGCAGACCCGGGACCCCTATGGCTACACCTTC.

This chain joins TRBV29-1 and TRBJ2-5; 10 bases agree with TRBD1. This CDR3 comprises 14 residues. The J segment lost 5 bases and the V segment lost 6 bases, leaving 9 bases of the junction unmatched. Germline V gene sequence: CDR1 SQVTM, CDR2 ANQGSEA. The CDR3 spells CSVKGTGERETQYF. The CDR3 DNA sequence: TGCAGCGTAAAGGGGACAGGGGAACGGGAGACCCAGTACTTC.

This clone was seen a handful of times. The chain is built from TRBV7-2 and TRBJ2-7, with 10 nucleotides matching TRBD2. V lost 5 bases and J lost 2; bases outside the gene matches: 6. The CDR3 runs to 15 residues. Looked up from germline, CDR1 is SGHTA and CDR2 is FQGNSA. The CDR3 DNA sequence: TGTGCCAGCAGCCCGGGACTAGCGCGAACCTACGAGCAGTACTTC. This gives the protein CASSPGLARTYEQYF. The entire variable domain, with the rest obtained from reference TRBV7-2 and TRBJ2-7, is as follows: GAGVSQSPSNKVTEKGKDVELRCDPISGHTALYWYRQSLGQGLEFLIYFQGNSAPDKSGLPSDRFSAERTGGSVSTLTIQRTQQEDSAVYLCASSPGLARTYEQYFGPGTRLTVT.

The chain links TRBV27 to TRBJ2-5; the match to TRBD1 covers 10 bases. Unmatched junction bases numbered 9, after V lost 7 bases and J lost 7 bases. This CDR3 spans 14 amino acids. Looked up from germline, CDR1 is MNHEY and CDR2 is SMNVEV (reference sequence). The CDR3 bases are TGTGCCAGCAACCCGGGACAGGGGCTTGGGACCCAGTACTTC. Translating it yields CASNPGQGLGTQYF.

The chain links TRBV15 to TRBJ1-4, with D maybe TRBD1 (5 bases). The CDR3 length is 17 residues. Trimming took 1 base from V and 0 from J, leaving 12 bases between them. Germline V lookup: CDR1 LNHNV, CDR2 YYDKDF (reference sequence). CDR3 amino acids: CATSRVDGTTTNEKLFF. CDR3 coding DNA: TGTGCCACCAGCAGAGTCGACGGGACCACAACTAATGAAAAACTGTTTTTT.

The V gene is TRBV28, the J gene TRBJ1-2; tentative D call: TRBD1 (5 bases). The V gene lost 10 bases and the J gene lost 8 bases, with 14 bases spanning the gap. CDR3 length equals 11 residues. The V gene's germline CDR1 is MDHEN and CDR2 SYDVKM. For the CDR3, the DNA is TGTGCCACCTACGGGACTAGGGGCTACACCTTC. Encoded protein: CATYGTRGYTF.

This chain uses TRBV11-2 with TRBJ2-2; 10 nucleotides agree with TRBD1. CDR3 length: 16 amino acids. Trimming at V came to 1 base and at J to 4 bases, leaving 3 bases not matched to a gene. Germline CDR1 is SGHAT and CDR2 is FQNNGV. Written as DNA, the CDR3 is TGTGCCAGCAGCTTAGGACAGGGGGCGTTCACCGGGGAGCTGTTTTTT. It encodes CASSLGQGAFTGELFF.

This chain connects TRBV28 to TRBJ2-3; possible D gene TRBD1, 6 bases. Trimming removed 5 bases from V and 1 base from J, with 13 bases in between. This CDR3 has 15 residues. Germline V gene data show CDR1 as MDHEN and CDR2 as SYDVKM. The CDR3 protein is CASSQGFGRTDTQYF. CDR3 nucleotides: TGTGCCAGCAGTCAGGGGTTCGGTCGCACAGATACGCAGTATTTT.

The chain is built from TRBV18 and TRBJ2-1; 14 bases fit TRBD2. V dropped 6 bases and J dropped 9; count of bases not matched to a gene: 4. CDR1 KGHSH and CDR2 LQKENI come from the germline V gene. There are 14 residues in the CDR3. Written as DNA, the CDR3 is TGTGCCAGCTCCCCGGGACTAGCGGGAGTTGAGCAGTTCTTC. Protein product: CASSPGLAGVEQFF.

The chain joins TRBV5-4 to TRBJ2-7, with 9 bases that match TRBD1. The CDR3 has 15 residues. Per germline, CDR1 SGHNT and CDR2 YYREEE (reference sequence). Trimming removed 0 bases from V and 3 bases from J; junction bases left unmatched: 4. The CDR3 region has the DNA TGTGCCAGCAGCTTGGGAGGACAGGGGAACTACGAGCAGTACTTC. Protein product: CASSLGGQGNYEQYF.

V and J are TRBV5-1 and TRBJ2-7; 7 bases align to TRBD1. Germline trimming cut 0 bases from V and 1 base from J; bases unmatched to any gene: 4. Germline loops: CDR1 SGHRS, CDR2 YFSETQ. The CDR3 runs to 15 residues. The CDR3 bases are TGCGCCAGCAGCTTGGCTTCGGGACAGTCCTACGAGCAGTACTTC. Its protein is CASSLASGQSYEQYF.